The 28 T cell receptor beta chains below all came from one sample that was sequenced in a study of vaccination effects on CD4 cells after COVID-19. Their antigens remain unidentified. Profiled with immunoSEQ multiplex PCR; TCRdb holds only in-frame clones, not every one. The sample includes around 25,000 clones, about three quarters seen only once; the top ten take about 19%. Sequencing in the ViraFEST assay came after antigen-specific CD4+ T cells had been expanded with viral peptide pools, which were used to stimulate PBMC. When around ten days of culture had elapsed, CD4+ T cells were isolated. The person's infection with SARS-CoV-2, confirmed by PCR, took place between March and December 2020. Sample: CD4+ T cells from PBMCs cultured with HCoV-NL63 spike peptides, taken before COVID-19 vaccination. All receptors come from a human donor who had a prior SARS-CoV-2 infection.

V gene TRBV10-2 combines with J gene TRBJ2-1; no firm D call. The germline V gene has CDR1 WSHSY and CDR2 SAAADI. The CDR3 consists of 14 residues. The V gene lost 4 bases and the J gene lost 0 bases, with 7 bases spanning the gap. CDR3 in amino acids: CASSVASSYNEQFF. The CDR3 bases are TGCGCCAGCAGTGTTGCGAGCTCCTACAATGAGCAGTTCTTC.

The chain combines TRBV28 with TRBJ2-7; D not certain. V gave up 6 bases and J gave up 2 bases, with 17 bases separating them. The germline CDR1 and CDR2 sequences are MDHEN and SYDVKM. The CDR3 sequence is 15 residues long. CDR3 in DNA: TGTGCCAGCAGCTCCCCCTTTCGTTCAGCCTACGAGCAGTACTTC. It translates to CASSSPFRSAYEQYF.

This chain links TRBV2 with TRBJ2-7; a possible D gene is TRBD2 (6 bases). The germline V gene encodes CDR1 SNHLY and CDR2 FYNNEI. V lost 11 bases, J lost 5 bases, and 13 bases lay in between. This CDR3 comprises 11 residues. CDR3 DNA sequence: TGTGCCGGGGGGACCGAGCACGAGCAGTACTTC. Its translation: CAGGTEHEQYF.

The V call is TRBV7-2, the J call TRBJ2-1; weak D call: TRBD2 (5 bases). V gave up 5 bases and J gave up 2 bases, with 16 bases separating them. Germline V lookup: CDR1 SGHTA, CDR2 FQGNSA. The CDR3 covers 16 residues. The CDR3 DNA is TGTGCCAGCAGCCTGTCGGGGATTAGCGCCTACAATGAGCAGTTCTTC. Translation gives CASSLSGISAYNEQFF.

The rearrangement uses TRBV15 and TRBJ2-1, with TRBD2 matching over 8 bases. CDR3 length equals 16 residues. The germline V gene encodes CDR1 LNHNV and CDR2 YYDKDF (reference sequence). The V segment lost 0 bases and the J segment 5 bases; nucleotides outside the gene matches: 6. CDR3 DNA sequence: TGTGCCACCAGCAGAGAGGTCGGGGGGGTGCACAATGAGCAGTTCTTC. This encodes CATSREVGGVHNEQFF.

The chain carries TRBV2 and TRBJ2-7; TRBD1 might be the D (6 bases). CDR1 SNHLY and CDR2 FYNNEI come from the germline V gene. The CDR3 is 12 amino acids. Trimming cost V 3 bases and J 6 bases, with 9 bases left between them. CDR3 DNA sequence: TGTGCCAGCAGTGACAACAGGGTCGAGCAGTACTTC. Its protein product is CASSDNRVEQYF.

The V gene is TRBV18, the J gene TRBJ1-1; unclear D gene. The CDR3 sequence is 14 residues long. V dropped 1 base and J dropped 5 bases, with 11 bases sitting between them. Germline assignment: CDR1 KGHSH and CDR2 LQKENI. CDR3 nucleotide sequence: TGTGCCAGCTCACCACTTTCGGGCGGGACTGAAGCTTTCTTT. Translated, it gives CASSPLSGGTEAFF.

The sample holds a few counts of this clone. This chain uses TRBV4-2 with TRBJ1-1, with D possibly matching TRBD1 (5 bases). The germline CDR1 and CDR2 sequences are LGHNA and YNFKEQ. CDR3 length: 14 residues. The V and J ends lost 0 bases and 8 bases respectively, with 13 bases between them. Here the CDR3 reads CASSQDLDRLEAFF. The CDR3, as DNA: TGTGCCAGCAGCCAAGATTTAGACAGACTCGAAGCTTTCTTT.

The V and J genes are TRBV18 and TRBJ1-1; D call uncertain. The ends were cut back, 2 bases at V and 3 bases at J, with 13 bases in the middle. Germline CDR1 reads KGHSH; CDR2 reads LQKENI. This CDR3 spans 15 amino acids. CDR3 sequence reads: CASSPILVVDTEAFF. The CDR3 coding sequence is TGTGCCAGCTCACCAATTCTTGTGGTTGACACTGAAGCTTTCTTT.

This chain joins TRBV3-1 (or the pseudogene TRBV3-2) and TRBJ1-5; no firm D call. Per germline, CDR1 LGHDT and CDR2 YNNKEL (reference sequence). The V end was cut by 4 bases, the J end by 9 bases, with 13 bases between. This CDR3 contains 13 residues. The CDR3 DNA sequence: TGTGCCAGCAGCCCCCTATTTCAGCCGCCCCAGCATTTT. Its translation is CASSPLFQPPQHF.

This clone is categorized as medium-sized. The CDR3 bases are TGCAGTGCTAGTTTAGGGGAGGGCTACGAGCAGTACTTC. This gives the protein CSASLGEGYEQYF. V usage is TRBV20-1 and J usage is TRBJ2-7; 7 bases map to TRBD2. CDR1 is DFQATT and CDR2 is SNEGSKA in the germline V gene (reference sequence). J gave up 3 bases and V 3 bases, and 5 bases lay outside the gene matches. CDR3 length: 13 residues.

The V call is TRBV4-3, the J call TRBJ2-5, with D tentatively TRBD2 (5 bases). V was shortened by 2 bases and J by 2 bases, with 9 bases between the two germline ends. CDR3 size: 14 residues. Per germline, CDR1 LGHNA and CDR2 YSLEER. The CDR3 DNA reads TGCGCCAGCAGCCAAACTAGGAAGCAAGAGACCCAGTACTTC. It translates to CASSQTRKQETQYF.

This clone was seen a few times. V usage is TRBV18 and J usage is TRBJ1-3, with 10 bases matching TRBD1. Germline CDR1 KGHSH, CDR2 LQKENI. The trim removed 2 bases at V and 2 bases at J, leaving 3 bases unmatched. The CDR3 runs to 16 residues. In nucleotides, the CDR3 is TGTGCCAGCTCACCAAGTGGGACAGGGGCTGGAAACACCATATATTTT. It specifies CASSPSGTGAGNTIYF.

J is TRBJ2-7 and V is TRBV19; D gene ambiguous. V gave up 4 bases and J gave up 0 bases, with 10 bases separating them. The CDR3 totals 14 residues. Germline V lookup: CDR1 LNHDA, CDR2 SQIVND (reference sequence). CDR3 sequence reads: CASSTRAPSYEQYF. CDR3 bases: TGTGCCAGTAGTACACGGGCCCCCTCCTACGAGCAGTACTTC.

A single count supports this clone. The chain has TRBV9 and TRBJ2-5; a weak D match, TRBD2 (6 bases). Germline CDR1 reads SGDLS; CDR2 reads YYNGEE. The CDR3 runs to 13 residues. Trimming took off 4 bases at V and 7 bases at J, with 14 bases between the two ends. The CDR3 loop is CASSTRTGGTQYF. In DNA form, the CDR3 reads TGTGCCAGCAGCACAAGGACCGGGGGGACCCAGTACTTC.

This sequence joins TRBV6-6 and TRBJ1-5; D not certain. Trimming removed 6 bases at V and 6 bases at J, with 12 bases between. Germline-derived CDR1 and CDR2 are MNHNY and SVGAGI (reference sequence). The CDR3 covers 13 residues. CDR3 residues: CASSSLGLQPQHF. DNA of the CDR3: TGTGCCAGCAGCTCCCTTGGCCTTCAGCCCCAGCATTTT.

The chain recombines TRBV13 with TRBJ2-7, with D unresolved. With 2 bases removed from V and 2 bases from J, the gap between germline ends came to 10 bases. Germline V CDR1 and CDR2: PRHDT, FYEKMQ (reference sequence). The CDR3 extends over 14 amino acids. CDR3 in amino acids: CASSLRGAPYEQYF. Here the CDR3 DNA reads TGTGCCAGCAGCTTACGAGGAGCCCCCTACGAGCAGTACTTC.

This clone is a singleton in its sample. DNA of the CDR3: TGTGCCAGCAGCCCCGTGGTGGGTTCCAGGGATCAGCCCCAGCATTTT. The encoded protein is CASSPVVGSRDQPQHF. This chain uses TRBV6-2 or TRBV6-3 with TRBJ1-5, with a possible D match to TRBD1 (5 bases). Germline V gives CDR1 MNHEY, CDR2 SVGEGT. The V end was cut by 6 bases, the J end by 5 bases, with 20 bases between. The CDR3 contains 16 residues.

The J gene is TRBJ2-5, the V gene TRBV10-3; D gene ambiguous. Germline V gene data show CDR1 as ENHRY and CDR2 as SYGVKD. The V end lost 5 bases, the J end lost 0 bases, and 10 bases lay between the germline ends. The CDR3 has 14 residues. CDR3 coding DNA: TGTGCCATCAGTCAGGACGGTTACCAAGAGACCCAGTACTTC. Its translation: CAISQDGYQETQYF.

The rearrangement links TRBV18 to TRBJ2-7; D uncertain. The CDR3 totals 15 residues. V lost 0 bases and J lost 6, with 15 bases in between. CDR1 is KGHSH and CDR2 is LQKENI in the germline V gene. The CDR3 sequence is CASSPPISVFGEQYF. CDR3 DNA: TGTGCCAGCTCACCACCGATTTCCGTGTTCGGCGAGCAGTACTTC. Full variable domain (rest looked up from reference TRBV18 and TRBJ2-7): NAGVMQNPRHLVRRRGQEARLRCSPMKGHSHVYWYRQLPEEGLKFMVYLQKENIIDESGMPKERFSAEFPKEGPSILRIQQVVRGDSAAYFCASSPPISVFGEQYFGPGTRLTVT.

The chain is built from TRBV19 and TRBJ2-3; 10 positions agree with TRBD2. CDR3 size: 16 residues. Germline CDR1 reads LNHDA; CDR2 reads SQIVND (reference sequence). After removal of 3 bases from V and 2 bases from J, the junction contained 5 bases not matched to a gene. CDR3 protein: CASSIVAGGVTDTQYF. The CDR3 DNA reads TGTGCCAGTAGTATCGTAGCGGGGGGAGTCACAGATACGCAGTATTTT.

The chain has TRBV24-1 and TRBJ2-1; 8 bases are a match to TRBD1. CDR3 length: 17 amino acids. V lost 5 bases to trimming and J lost 8 bases; unmatched junction nucleotides: 16. CDR1 is KGHDR and CDR2 is SFDVKD in the germline V gene. The CDR3 sequence is CATSGPRLRGRDDEQFF. In nucleotides, the CDR3 is TGTGCCACCAGTGGGCCCCGGCTCAGGGGGCGCGACGATGAGCAGTTCTTC.

The chain uses TRBV14 and TRBJ1-1, with a weak D call TRBD1 (6 bases). This CDR3 is built from 15 residues. V was pared by 3 bases and J by 9 bases, with 20 bases between. Germline V CDR1 and CDR2: SGHDN, FVKESK. The CDR3 is CASSHIQGQPNQAFF. For the CDR3, the DNA is TGTGCCAGCAGCCATATCCAAGGACAGCCGAACCAAGCTTTCTTT.

The gene calls are TRBV11-1 and TRBJ2-7; D might be TRBD1 (5 bases). CDR1 is SGHAT, CDR2 FQDESV, per germline (reference sequence). The CDR3 totals 13 residues. Trimming removed 6 bases from V and 6 bases from J, with 15 bases in between. CDR3 DNA sequence: TGTGCCAGCAGACCTAATCAGGGCTCCGAGCAGTACTTC. Residues: CASRPNQGSEQYF.

V is TRBV6-5 and J is TRBJ2-5; D ambiguous. The CDR3 runs 13 residues. Deletions cut 8 bases from V and 6 bases from J, with 16 bases between. Germline CDR1 MNHEY, CDR2 SVGAGI. The CDR3 bases are TGTGCCAGCGGCCAAAACGACGGGCAGACCCAGTACTTC. Protein product: CASGQNDGQTQYF.

The V gene is TRBV20-1, the J gene TRBJ1-5, with D unclear. The CDR3 is made up of 11 amino acids. Per germline, CDR1 DFQATT and CDR2 SNEGSKA (reference sequence). Trimming removed 1 base from V and 9 bases from J, with 7 bases in between. The CDR3 coding sequence is TGCAGTGCTAGAGGCCCCGGGCCCCAGCATTTT. Translating gives CSARGPGPQHF.

The V gene is TRBV12-3 or TRBV12-4, the J gene TRBJ2-7; D might be TRBD2 (6 bases). This CDR3 contains 12 residues. Trimming shortened V by 3 bases and J by 12 bases, and 15 bases separated the two germline ends. The CDR3 sequence: CASSLVGGARYF. CDR3 nucleotide sequence: TGTGCCAGCAGTTTGGTGGGCGGGGCGCGGTACTTC.

V usage is TRBV19 and J usage is TRBJ2-1; 7 nucleotides align to TRBD2. V trimming: 4 bases; J trimming: 3 bases; junction bases outside the gene matches: 15. Germline-derived CDR1 and CDR2 are LNHDA and SQIVND (reference sequence). The CDR3 has 18 amino acids. The DNA for the CDR3 is TGTGCCAGTAGTAAAGGGTCGCCGGGACTACCCCGCTACAATGAGCAGTTCTTC. Encoded protein: CASSKGSPGLPRYNEQFF.